The 9 T cell receptor beta chains given below trace back to one sample, sequenced in a study of cytomegalovirus exposure and HLA in healthy donors. With 60 Vbeta and 13 Jbeta primers, the PCR was carried out. Clones were read by immunoSEQ multiplex PCR, and TCRdb kept only the in-frame ones, dropping some. The sample has fewer than 250,000 clones, approximately 82% seen once. Sequencing was carried out using PBMCs. The receptors come from a woman aged 45-65 years in good health and CMV-seropositive.

This chain uses TRBV5-1 with TRBJ1-2; D not certain. Germline V gene sequence: CDR1 SGHRS, CDR2 YFSETQ. V was pared by 0 bases and J by 3 bases, with 18 bases between. This CDR3 spans 17 amino acids. The CDR3 coding sequence is TGCGCCAGCAGCTTGGGCTTATGGCAGGAAGATCACTATGGCTACACCTTC. Its protein is CASSLGLWQEDHYGYTF.

V and J are TRBV18 and TRBJ1-2; D possibly corresponds to TRBD1 (5 bases). Germline lookup yields CDR1 KGHSH and CDR2 LQKENI. The CDR3 extends over 15 amino acids. V was cut by 5 bases and J by 4 bases, with 17 bases left in between. The CDR3 coding sequence is TGTGCCAGCTCAGCCCCGGGACCCGGGGGCTATGGCTACACCTTC. It codes for CASSAPGPGGYGYTF.

This rearrangement joins TRBV6-5 to TRBJ1-5, with 7 bases aligning to TRBD1. Germline V CDR1 and CDR2: MNHEY, SVGAGI. Trimming removed 6 bases from V and 0 bases from J; junction bases left unmatched: 5. The CDR3 covers 15 residues. The CDR3 region is CASRATGNSNQPQHF. In DNA form, the CDR3 reads TGTGCCAGCAGAGCGACAGGGAATAGCAATCAGCCCCAGCATTTT.

The genes are TRBV9 and TRBJ1-1, with 8 bases that match TRBD1. This CDR3 comprises 15 residues. The V segment lost 3 bases and the J segment 1 base; nucleotides outside the gene matches: 5. Germline V gene data show CDR1 as SGDLS and CDR2 as YYNGEE. CDR3 region: CASSAGQGGNTEAFF. In DNA form, the CDR3 reads TGTGCCAGCAGCGCAGGACAGGGCGGGAACACTGAAGCTTTCTTT.

For the CDR3, the DNA is TGCAGCGTCGGAGGGGGCGGGGAAGCTTTCTTT. Its translation: CSVGGGGEAFF. The chain has TRBV29-1 and TRBJ1-1; 7 bases align to TRBD1. This CDR3 has 11 amino acids. Germline-derived CDR1 and CDR2 are SQVTM and ANQGSEA. V lost 6 bases to trimming and J lost 8 bases; unmatched junction nucleotides: 6.

The rearrangement links TRBV19 to TRBJ1-2; D is unclear. Germline V gene data show CDR1 as LNHDA and CDR2 as SQIVND (reference sequence). Trimming removed 4 bases at V and 0 bases at J, with 12 bases between. The CDR3 is 15 residues long. The CDR3 DNA reads as TGTGCCAGTAGTACCGGTCCGCATGCTAACTATGGCTACACCTTC. Its protein product is CASSTGPHANYGYTF.

The rearrangement joins TRBV6-1 to TRBJ1-2; D unclear. This CDR3 has 14 residues. V lost 10 bases and J lost 4, with 19 bases in between. Germline assignment: CDR1 MNHNS and CDR2 SASEGT. DNA of the CDR3: TGTGCCATCACACCATTTGGGCAGCTCTATGGCTACACCTTC. It yields the protein CAITPFGQLYGYTF.

This clone showed up just once. V usage is TRBV5-1 and J usage is TRBJ1-4, with 7 bases lining up with TRBD1. Germline trimming cut 3 bases from V and 0 bases from J; bases unmatched to any gene: 5. The germline V gene has CDR1 SGHRS and CDR2 YFSETQ. The CDR3 is 16 residues long. The DNA of the CDR3 is TGCGCCAGCAGCTCCCGGGACAGCACAACTAATGAAAAACTGTTTTTT. It is translated as CASSSRDSTTNEKLFF.

The rearrangement joins TRBV14 to TRBJ2-7; tentative D call: TRBD2 (7 bases). Trimming took 1 base from V and 2 from J, leaving 9 bases between them. The CDR3 is 14 amino acids. CDR1 SGHDN and CDR2 FVKESK come from the germline V gene. The CDR3 nucleotides read TGTGCCAGCAGCCAAGTGCGGGGGCCCTACGAGCAGTACTTC. Its protein is CASSQVRGPYEQYF.